Given below is one TCR beta chain in context. Its target is unknown. Generation of TCR beta libraries employed quantitative 5'-RACE incorporating molecular barcodes. TCRdb recomputed calls from the 5' RACE reads with MiXCR, one row per CDR3 protein. The table has some 250,000 distinct CDR3 sequences, roughly 8.6% seen once. These data are taken from a study of CD8 T cells in ankylosing spondylitis. Study-level points and caveats: Ankylosing spondylitis blood seemed to carry a telltale TCR beta motif made of eight highly homologous variants. From matched ankylosing spondylitis synovial fluid, disease-linked clones were reportedly recovered at significantly enriched levels.

With 7 bases removed from V and 2 bases from J, the gap between germline ends came to 27 bases. The CDR3 is 18 residues long. Germline V gene sequence: CDR1 DFQATT, CDR2 SNEGSKA (reference sequence). The chain employs TRBV20-1 and TRBJ1-5; D is perhaps TRBD1 (5 bases). Sequencing input: blood, either unsorted or a sorted T cell fraction (not recorded which). This sequence originates from a male donor with ankylosing spondylitis or in good health (not recorded which). This chain's CDR3 is CSGSPGPDQLGRNQPQHF. CDR3 nucleotides: TGCAGTGGTAGTCCGGGGCCAGATCAGCTAGGGCGCAATCAGCCCCAGCATTTT.